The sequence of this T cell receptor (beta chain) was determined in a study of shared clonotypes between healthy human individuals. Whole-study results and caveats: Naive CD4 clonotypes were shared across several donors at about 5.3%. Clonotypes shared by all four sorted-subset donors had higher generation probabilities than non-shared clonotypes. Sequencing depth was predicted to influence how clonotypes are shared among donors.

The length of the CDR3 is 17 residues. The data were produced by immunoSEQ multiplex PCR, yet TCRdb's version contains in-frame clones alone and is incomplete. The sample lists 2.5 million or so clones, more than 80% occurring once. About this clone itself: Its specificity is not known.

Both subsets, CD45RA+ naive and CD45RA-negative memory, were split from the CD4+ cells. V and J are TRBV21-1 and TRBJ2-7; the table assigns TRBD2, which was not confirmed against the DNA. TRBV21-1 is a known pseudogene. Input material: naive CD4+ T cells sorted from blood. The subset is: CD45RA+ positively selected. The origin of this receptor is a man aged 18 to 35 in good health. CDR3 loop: CASSPLRLAGETYEQYF. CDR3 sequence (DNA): TGTGCCAGCAGCCCCCTAAGACTAGCGGGGGAAACCTACGAGCAGTACTTC.